The sequence of this TCR beta chain was determined in a study of metastatic and nonmetastatic thyroid tumors. Study-wide context: Malignant and benign thyroid patients had repertoires compared in peripheral blood and tumor or nodule tissue.

General observations from the study: As reported, TCR beta diversity in blood and tumor was significantly higher in malignant thyroid tumors than in benign nodules.

Among the patients, none had received any treatment before thyroid surgery. CDR3 length equals 16 residues. V lost 0 bases and J lost 3; bases outside the gene matches: 6. The germline gives CDR1 MNHEY, CDR2 SVGEGT. On this clone: Its antigen is unidentified.

TCRdb ran MiXCR on the PCR reads. The repertoire consists of some 4,300 clones, with 30% occurring once and the leading ten covering under 20%. The sequencing sample was made of adjacent normal tissue. The sequence was obtained from a male donor with papillary thyroid cancer or a benign thyroid nodule (not recorded which). Some clones in this sample may be carry-over from other donors' samples. J is TRBJ2-7 and V is TRBV6-2 or TRBV6-3; 9 positions match TRBD1. DNA of the CDR3: TGTGCCAGCAGTTACTCGAAGGGACAGGGAGACTACGAGCAGTACTTC. Amino acids: CASSYSKGQGDYEQYF.